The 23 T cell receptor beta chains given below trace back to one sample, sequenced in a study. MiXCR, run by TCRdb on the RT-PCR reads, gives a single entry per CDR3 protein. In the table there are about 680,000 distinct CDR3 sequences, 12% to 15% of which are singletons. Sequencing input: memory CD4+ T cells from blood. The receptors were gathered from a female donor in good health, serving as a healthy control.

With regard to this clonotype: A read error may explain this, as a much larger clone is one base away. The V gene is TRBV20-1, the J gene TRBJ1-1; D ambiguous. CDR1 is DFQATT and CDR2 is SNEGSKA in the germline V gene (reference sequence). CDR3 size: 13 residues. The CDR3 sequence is CGARATLNTEAFF. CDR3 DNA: TGCGGTGCTAGAGCAACACTCAACACTGAAGCTTTCTTT.

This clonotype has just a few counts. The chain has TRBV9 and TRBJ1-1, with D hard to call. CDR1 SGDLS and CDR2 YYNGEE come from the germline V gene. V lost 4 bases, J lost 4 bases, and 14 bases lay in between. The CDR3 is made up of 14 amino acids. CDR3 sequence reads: CASSLTGLSTEAFF. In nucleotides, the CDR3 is TGTGCCAGCAGCCTGACGGGTTTATCCACTGAAGCTTTCTTT.

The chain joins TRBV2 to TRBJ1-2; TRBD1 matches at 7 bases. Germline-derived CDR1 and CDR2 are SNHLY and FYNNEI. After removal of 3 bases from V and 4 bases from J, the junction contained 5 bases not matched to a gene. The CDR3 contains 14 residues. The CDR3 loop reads CASSDRAGGYGYTF. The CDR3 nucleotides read TGTGCCAGCAGTGATAGGGCAGGGGGCTATGGCTACACCTTC. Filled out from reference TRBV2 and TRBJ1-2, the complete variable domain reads EPEVTQTPSHQVTQMGQEVILRCVPISNHLYFYWYRQILGQKVEFLVSFYNNEISEKSEIFDDQFSVERPDGSNFTLKIRSTKLEDSAMYFCASSDRAGGYGYTFGSGTRLTVV.

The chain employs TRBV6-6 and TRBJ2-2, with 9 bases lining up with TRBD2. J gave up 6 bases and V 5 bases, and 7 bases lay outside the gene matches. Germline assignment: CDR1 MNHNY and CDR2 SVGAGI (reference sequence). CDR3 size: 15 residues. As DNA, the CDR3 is TGTGCCAGCAGTGGTAGCGGGAGAACTTCCGGGGAGCTGTTTTTT. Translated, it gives CASSGSGRTSGELFF.

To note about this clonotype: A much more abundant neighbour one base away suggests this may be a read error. The CDR3 DNA reads as TGTGCCAGCAGTCCAGGTGGAGGAGGCGGTAGCTCCTACGAGCAGTTCTTC. Protein sequence: CASSPGGGGGSSYEQFF. This rearrangement joins TRBV12-3 or TRBV12-4 to TRBJ2-1; D might be TRBD2 (5 bases). The V end lost 5 bases, the J end lost 10 bases, and 27 bases lay between the germline ends. This CDR3 contains 17 residues.

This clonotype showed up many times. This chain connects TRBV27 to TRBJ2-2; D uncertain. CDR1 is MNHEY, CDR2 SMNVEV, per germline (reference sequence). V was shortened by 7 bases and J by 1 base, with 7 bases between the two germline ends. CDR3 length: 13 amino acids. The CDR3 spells CASIRQNTGELFF. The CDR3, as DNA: TGTGCCAGCATTAGGCAGAACACCGGGGAGCTGTTTTTT.

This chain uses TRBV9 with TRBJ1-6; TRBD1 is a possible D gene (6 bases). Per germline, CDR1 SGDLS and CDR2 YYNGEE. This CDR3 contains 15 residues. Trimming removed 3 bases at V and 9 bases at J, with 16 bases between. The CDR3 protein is CASSGDTGFSSPLHF. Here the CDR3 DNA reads TGTGCCAGCAGCGGGGACACCGGTTTTAGTTCACCCCTCCACTTT.

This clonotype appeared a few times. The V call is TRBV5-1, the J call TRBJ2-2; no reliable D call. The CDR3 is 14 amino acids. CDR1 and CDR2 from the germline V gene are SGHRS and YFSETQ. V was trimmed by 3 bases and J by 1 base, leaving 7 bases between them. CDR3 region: CASSSRLNTGELFF. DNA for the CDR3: TGCGCCAGCAGCTCTCGACTGAACACCGGGGAGCTGTTTTTT.

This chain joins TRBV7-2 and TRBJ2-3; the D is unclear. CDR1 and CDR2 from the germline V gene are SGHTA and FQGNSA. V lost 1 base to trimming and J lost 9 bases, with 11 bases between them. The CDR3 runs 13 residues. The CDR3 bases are TGTGCCAGCAGCTTAGAAGTAGTCCAGACGCAGTATTTT. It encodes CASSLEVVQTQYF.

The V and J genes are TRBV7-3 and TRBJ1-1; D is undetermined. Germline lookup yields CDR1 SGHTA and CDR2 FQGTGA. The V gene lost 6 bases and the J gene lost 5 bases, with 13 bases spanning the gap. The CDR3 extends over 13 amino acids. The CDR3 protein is CASSMSENTEAFF. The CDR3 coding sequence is TGTGCCAGCAGTATGTCGGAAAATACTGAAGCTTTCTTT.

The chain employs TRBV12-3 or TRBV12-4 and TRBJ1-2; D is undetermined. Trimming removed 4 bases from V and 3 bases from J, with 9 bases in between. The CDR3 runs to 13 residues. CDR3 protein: CASSYRAHYGYTF. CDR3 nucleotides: TGTGCCAGCAGTTATAGGGCCCACTATGGCTACACCTTC.

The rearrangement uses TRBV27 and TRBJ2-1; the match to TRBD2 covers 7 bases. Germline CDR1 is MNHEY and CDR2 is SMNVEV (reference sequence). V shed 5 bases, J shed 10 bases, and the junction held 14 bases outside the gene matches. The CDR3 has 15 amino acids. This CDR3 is CASSRGGLEGNEQFF. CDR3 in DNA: TGTGCCAGCAGTCGGGGAGGACTAGAGGGGAACGAGCAGTTCTTC.

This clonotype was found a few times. The CDR3 coding sequence is TGTGCCAGCAGCTCCCCCTTAGCGGGAGGAGGCGTCAATGAGCAGTTCTTC. Translated, it gives CASSSPLAGGGVNEQFF. This sequence joins TRBV7-9 and TRBJ2-1, with TRBD2 matching over 10 bases. Germline V gene sequence: CDR1 SEHNR, CDR2 FQNEAQ (reference sequence). The CDR3 totals 17 residues. V lost 4 bases to trimming and J lost 6 bases; unmatched junction nucleotides: 12.

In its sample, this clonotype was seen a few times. The CDR3 nucleotides are TGCAGCCCCAAAGCAGGGGGGGACACTGAAGCTTTCTTT. Translated, it gives CSPKAGGDTEAFF. The chain links TRBV20-1 to TRBJ1-1; 7 bases map to TRBD1. This CDR3 region has 13 residues. The germline V gene has CDR1 DFQATT and CDR2 SNEGSKA (reference sequence).

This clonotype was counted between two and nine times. CDR3 sequence reads: CASSLRGQGSSTDTQYF. DNA for the CDR3: TGTGCCAGCAGTCTAAGGGGACAGGGGTCTAGCACAGATACGCAGTATTTT. The V gene is TRBV28, the J gene TRBJ2-3; 10 nucleotides line up with TRBD1. J gave up 0 bases and V 5 bases, and 8 bases lay outside the gene matches. Per the germline V gene, CDR1 is MDHEN and CDR2 is SYDVKM. The CDR3 spans 17 residues.

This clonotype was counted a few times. This chain's CDR3 is CASSGPAGVREQYF. The CDR3 DNA is TGTGCCAGCAGCGGCCCAGCGGGAGTAAGGGAGCAGTACTTC. V usage is TRBV6-2 or TRBV6-3 and J usage is TRBJ2-7, with 8 positions matching TRBD2. The ends lost 6 bases at V and 7 bases at J; junction bases unmatched: 11. Germline assignment: CDR1 MNHEY and CDR2 SVGEGT. CDR3 length equals 14 residues.

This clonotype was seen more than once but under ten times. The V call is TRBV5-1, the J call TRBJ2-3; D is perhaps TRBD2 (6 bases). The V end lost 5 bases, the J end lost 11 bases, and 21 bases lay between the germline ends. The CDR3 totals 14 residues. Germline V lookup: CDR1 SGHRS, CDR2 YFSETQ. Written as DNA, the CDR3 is TGCGCCAGCAGTCGGGACTTTTCCCCTTCTGAGCAGTATTTT. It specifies CASSRDFSPSEQYF. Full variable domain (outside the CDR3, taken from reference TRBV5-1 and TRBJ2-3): KAGVTQTPRYLIKTRGQQVTLSCSPISGHRSVSWYQQTPGQGLQFLFEYFSETQRNKGNFPGRFSGRQFSNSRSEMNVSTLELGDSALYLCASSRDFSPSEQYFGPGTRLTVL.

CDR3 bases: TGTGCCAGCAGGATCGCGGGAGTAAGAACCGGGGAGCTGTTTTTT. Amino acid sequence: CASRIAGVRTGELFF. The chain employs TRBV12-3 or TRBV12-4 and TRBJ2-2; 7 nucleotides align to TRBD2. The CDR3 is made up of 15 amino acids. J lost 5 bases, V lost 6 bases, and 9 bases had no gene match.

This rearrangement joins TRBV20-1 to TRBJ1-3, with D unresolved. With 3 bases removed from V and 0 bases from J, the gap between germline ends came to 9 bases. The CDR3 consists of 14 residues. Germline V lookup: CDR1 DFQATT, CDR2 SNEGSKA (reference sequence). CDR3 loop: CSASRAVSGNTIYF. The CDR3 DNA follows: TGCAGTGCTAGTAGGGCAGTCTCTGGAAACACCATATATTTT.

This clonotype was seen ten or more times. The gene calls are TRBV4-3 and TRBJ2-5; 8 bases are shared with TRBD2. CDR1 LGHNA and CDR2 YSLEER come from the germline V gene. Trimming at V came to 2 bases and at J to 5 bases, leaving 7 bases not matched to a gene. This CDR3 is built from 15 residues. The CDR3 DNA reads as TGCGCCAGCAGCCAAAAACGGACTAGCAGGGAGACCCAGTACTTC. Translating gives CASSQKRTSRETQYF.

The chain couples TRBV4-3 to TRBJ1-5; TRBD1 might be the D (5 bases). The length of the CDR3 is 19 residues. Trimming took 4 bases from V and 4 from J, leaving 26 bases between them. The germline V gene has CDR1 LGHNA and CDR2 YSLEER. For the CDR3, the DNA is TGCGCCAGCAGCCCCCGGGCGTTTAAGATCGGGGGAGCAAATCAGCCCCAGCATTTT. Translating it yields CASSPRAFKIGGANQPQHF.

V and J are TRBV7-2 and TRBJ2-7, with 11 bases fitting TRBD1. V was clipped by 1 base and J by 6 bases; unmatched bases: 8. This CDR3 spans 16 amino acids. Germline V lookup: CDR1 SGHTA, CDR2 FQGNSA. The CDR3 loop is CASSLETGQGVLEQYF. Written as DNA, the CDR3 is TGTGCCAGCAGCTTAGAAACGGGACAGGGGGTTCTCGAGCAGTACTTC.

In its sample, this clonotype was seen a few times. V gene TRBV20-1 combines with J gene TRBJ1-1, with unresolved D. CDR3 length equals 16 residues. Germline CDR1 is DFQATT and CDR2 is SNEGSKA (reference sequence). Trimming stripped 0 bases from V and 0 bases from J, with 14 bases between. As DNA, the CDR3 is TGCAGTGCTAGAGACGGAGACCTCCATTTGAACACTGAAGCTTTCTTT. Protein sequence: CSARDGDLHLNTEAFF.